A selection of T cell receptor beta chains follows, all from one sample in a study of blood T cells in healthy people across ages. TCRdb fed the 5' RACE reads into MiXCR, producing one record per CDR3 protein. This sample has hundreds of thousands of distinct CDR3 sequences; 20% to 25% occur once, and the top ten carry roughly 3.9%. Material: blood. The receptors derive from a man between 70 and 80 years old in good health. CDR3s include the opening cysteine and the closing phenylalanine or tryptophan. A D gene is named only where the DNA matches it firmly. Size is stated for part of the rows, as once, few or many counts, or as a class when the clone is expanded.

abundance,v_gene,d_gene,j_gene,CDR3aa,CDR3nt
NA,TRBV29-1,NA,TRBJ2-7,CSVGVDEQYF,TGCAGCGTGGGGGTAGACGAGCAGTACTTC
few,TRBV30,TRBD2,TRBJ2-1,CAWSKRGGRKFF,TGTGCCTGGAGTAAGCGGGGAGGGAGAAAGTTCTTC
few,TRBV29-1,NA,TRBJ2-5,CSVEDGQKLYQETQYF,TGCAGCGTTGAAGATGGACAGAAATTGTACCAAGAGACCCAGTACTTC
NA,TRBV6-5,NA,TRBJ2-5,CASSYGTGTPRETQYF,TGTGCCAGCAGTTACGGCACCGGGACCCCGAGGGAGACCCAGTACTTC
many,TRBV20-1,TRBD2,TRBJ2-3,CSASPGLAGADTQYF,TGCAGTGCTAGCCCGGGGCTAGCGGGAGCAGATACGCAGTATTTT
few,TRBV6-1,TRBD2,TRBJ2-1,CASTLAGDLPYNEQFF,TGTGCCAGCACATTAGCGGGAGACCTTCCCTACAATGAGCAGTTCTTC
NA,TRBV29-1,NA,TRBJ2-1,CSVVGQSGNEQFF,TGCAGCGTGGTCGGTCAAAGCGGCAATGAGCAGTTCTTC
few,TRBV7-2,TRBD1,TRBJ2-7,CASRRGQGEGSFHELYF,TGTGCCAGCAGGAGGGGACAGGGTGAAGGATCGTTTCACGAGCTGTACTTC
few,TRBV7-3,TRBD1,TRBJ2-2,CASSFGQGIPGELFF,TGTGCCAGCAGCTTTGGACAGGGAATCCCCGGGGAGCTGTTTTTT
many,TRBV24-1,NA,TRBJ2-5,CATSDTFYQETQYF,TGTGCCACCAGTGATACTTTTTACCAAGAGACCCAGTACTTC
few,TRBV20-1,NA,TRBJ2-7,CSAMGRTSYEQYF,TGCAGTGCTATGGGACGGACCTCCTACGAGCAGTACTTC
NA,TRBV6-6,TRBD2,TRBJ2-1,CASSTLAGADNEQFF,TGTGCCAGCAGCACACTAGCGGGAGCTGACAATGAGCAGTTCTTC
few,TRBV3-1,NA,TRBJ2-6,CASSQGPGEAGANVLTF,TGTGCCAGCAGCCAAGGACCGGGGGAGGCCGGGGCCAACGTCCTGACTTTC
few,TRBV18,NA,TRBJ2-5,CASSRPTGETQYF,TGTGCCAGCTCACGCCCCACGGGAGAGACCCAGTACTTC
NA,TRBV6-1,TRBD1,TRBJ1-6,CASSAGTGVSPLHF,TGTGCCAGCAGCGCCGGGACAGGGGTCTCACCCCTCCACTTT
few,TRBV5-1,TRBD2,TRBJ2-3,CASSVSGTTDTQYF,TGCGCCAGCAGCGTGAGCGGGACCACAGATACGCAGTATTTT
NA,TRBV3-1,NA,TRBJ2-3,CASSLPSGATTDTQYF,TGTGCCAGCAGCCTCCCGTCGGGGGCTACCACAGATACGCAGTATTTT
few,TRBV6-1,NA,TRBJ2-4,CASSVREGGNIQYF,TGTGCCAGCAGTGTTAGAGAGGGCGGAAACATTCAGTACTTC
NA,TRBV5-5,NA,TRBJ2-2,CASSSIITGELFF,TGTGCCAGCAGCTCCATAATTACCGGGGAGCTGTTTTTT
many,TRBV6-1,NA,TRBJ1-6,CASSEYGASSYNSPLHF,TGTGCCAGCAGTGAATATGGGGCCAGCTCCTATAATTCACCCCTCCACTTT
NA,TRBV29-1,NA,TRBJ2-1,CSVAQNLNEQFF,TGCAGCGTTGCGCAAAACCTTAATGAGCAGTTCTTC
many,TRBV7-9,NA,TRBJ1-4,CASTVQSTNEKLFF,TGTGCCAGCACCGTGCAGTCAACTAATGAAAAACTGTTTTTT
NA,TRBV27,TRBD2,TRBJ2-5,CASSLRTSGYDETQYF,TGTGCCAGCAGTTTAAGGACTAGCGGGTACGATGAGACCCAGTACTTC
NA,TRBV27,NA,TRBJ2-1,CASRPTGFYNEQFF,TGTGCCAGCAGACCCACAGGGTTCTACAATGAGCAGTTCTTC
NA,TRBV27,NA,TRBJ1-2,CASSPTQGPNYGYTF,TGTGCCAGCAGTCCAACACAGGGCCCTAACTATGGCTACACCTTC
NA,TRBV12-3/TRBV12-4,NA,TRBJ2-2,CASSTGQRGNTGELFF,TGTGCCAGCAGTACCGGACAGCGGGGGAACACCGGGGAGCTGTTTTTT
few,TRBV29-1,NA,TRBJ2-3,CSVQQGPDTQYF,TGCAGCGTACAACAGGGTCCCGATACGCAGTATTTT
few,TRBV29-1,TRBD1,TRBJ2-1,CSVVTGDVAEQFF,TGCAGCGTTGTAACAGGGGATGTCGCTGAGCAGTTCTTC
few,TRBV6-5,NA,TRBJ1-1,CASSALENTEAFF,TGTGCCAGCAGTGCCTTGGAGAACACTGAAGCTTTCTTT
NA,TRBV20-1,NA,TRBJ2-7,CSAKFSYEQYF,TGCAGTGCTAAATTCTCCTACGAGCAGTACTTC
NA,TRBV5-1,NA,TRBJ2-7,CASSLDSQSRTYEQYF,TGCGCCAGCAGCTTGGACTCCCAGAGTAGAACCTACGAGCAGTACTTC
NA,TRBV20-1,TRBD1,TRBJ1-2,CSARNAGTGYGYTF,TGCAGTGCTAGAAACGCCGGGACAGGGTATGGCTACACCTTC
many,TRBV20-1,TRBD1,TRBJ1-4,CSALGQGQLFF,TGCAGTGCTCTGGGACAGGGACAACTGTTTTTT
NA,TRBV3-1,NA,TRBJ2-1,CASRDVNEQFF,TGTGCCAGCCGGGACGTCAATGAGCAGTTCTTC
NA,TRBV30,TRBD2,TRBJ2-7,CAWSVGGSSYEQYF,TGTGCCTGGAGTGTTGGCGGGAGCTCCTACGAGCAGTACTTC
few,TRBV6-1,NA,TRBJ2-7,CASSEANYYEQYF,TGTGCCAGCAGTGAAGCGAACTACTACGAGCAGTACTTC
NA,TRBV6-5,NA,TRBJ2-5,CASSYSRSRETQYF,TGTGCCAGCAGTTACTCAAGGTCCCGGGAGACCCAGTACTTC
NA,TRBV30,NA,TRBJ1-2,CAWSGRAFAYGYTF,TGTGCCTGGAGTGGCAGGGCATTTGCCTATGGCTACACCTTC
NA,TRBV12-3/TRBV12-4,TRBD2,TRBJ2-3,CASSRLASYSDTQYF,TGTGCCAGCAGCCGACTAGCGTCCTACTCTGATACGCAGTATTTT
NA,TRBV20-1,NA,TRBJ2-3,CSAKRQGRSQDTQYF,TGCAGTGCAAAGCGACAAGGAAGGTCTCAAGATACGCAGTATTTT
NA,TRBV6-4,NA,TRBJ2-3,CASRASPGFTDTQYF,TGTGCCAGCAGAGCCTCGCCCGGGTTCACAGATACGCAGTATTTT
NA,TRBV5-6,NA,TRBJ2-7,CASSWGQAHEQYF,TGTGCCAGCAGCTGGGGACAAGCCCACGAGCAGTACTTC
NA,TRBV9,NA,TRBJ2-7,CASSVQLENEQYF,TGTGCCAGCAGCGTCCAACTGGAAAACGAGCAGTACTTC
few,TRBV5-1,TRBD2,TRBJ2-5,CASSLGVAGAQETQYF,TGCGCCAGCAGCTTGGGGGTAGCGGGAGCCCAAGAGACCCAGTACTTC
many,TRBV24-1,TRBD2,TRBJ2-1,CATSEETSGLYNEQFF,TGTGCCACCAGTGAGGAAACTAGCGGACTCTACAATGAGCAGTTCTTC
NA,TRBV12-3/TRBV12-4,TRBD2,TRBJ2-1,CASRPRLAGSYNEQSF,TGTGCCAGCAGACCCAGACTAGCGGGCTCCTACAATGAGCAGTCCTTC
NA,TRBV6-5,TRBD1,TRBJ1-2,CASSSDRASKTF,TGTGCCAGCAGTTCGGACAGGGCCAGTAAGACCTTC
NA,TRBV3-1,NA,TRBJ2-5,CASSQLSAETQYF,TGTGCCAGCAGCCAATTGTCCGCAGAGACCCAGTACTTC
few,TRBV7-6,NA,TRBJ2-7,CASSLYQGPYEQYF,TGTGCCAGCAGCTTATACCAGGGGCCCTACGAGCAGTACTTC
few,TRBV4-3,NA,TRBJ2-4,CASSQEWGRENIQYF,TGCGCCAGCAGCCAAGAATGGGGCCGGGAAAACATTCAGTACTTC
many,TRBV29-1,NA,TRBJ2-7,CSVDHGGIEQYF,TGCAGCGTTGATCATGGAGGGATCGAGCAGTACTTC
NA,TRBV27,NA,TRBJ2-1,CASSLSGYNGQFF,TGTGCCAGCAGTTTAAGTGGATACAATGGGCAGTTCTTC
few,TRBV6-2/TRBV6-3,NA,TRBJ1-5,CASSSGRQNQPQHF,TGTGCCAGCAGTTCCGGACGGCAAAATCAGCCCCAGCATTTT
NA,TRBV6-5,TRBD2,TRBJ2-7,CASGSVAGGPGEQYF,TGTGCCAGCGGTAGCGTAGCGGGAGGGCCGGGCGAGCAGTACTTC
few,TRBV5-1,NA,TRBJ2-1,CASSFGFFSYNEQFF,TGCGCCAGCAGCTTCGGATTTTTCTCCTACAATGAGCAGTTCTTC